This T cell receptor beta chain was found in a study of OX40 agonist ivuxolimab in advanced cancers. Turning to the study itself: Each dose-escalation patient presented with hepatocellular carcinoma, melanoma, renal cell or head and neck cancer. Study-level results: On average, CD8+ T cells had more expanded clones than CD4+. Blood T cells, both CD4+ and CD8+, expanded clonally by week 6 at 0.1 to 3.0 mg/kg.

The protocol was immunoSEQ multiplex PCR, while the TCRdb copy is restricted to in-frame clones and leaves out a portion. Of about 75,000 clones detected, about 88% appear once; the ten largest clones hold roughly 8%. Regarding this clone: Antigen: not known.

The source was CD4+ or CD8+ T cells sorted from blood, collected in a trial of the OX40 agonist ivuxolimab. The origin of this receptor is an adult with an advanced solid tumor such as melanoma, head and neck, liver or kidney cancer.

This CDR3 is CASSLGWVEQYF. CDR3 in DNA: TGTGCCAGCAGCTTAGGATGGGTCGAGCAGTACTTC. This chain links TRBV11-2 with TRBJ2-7; D gene uncertain. The V gene's germline CDR1 is SGHAT and CDR2 FQNNGV. This CDR3 contains 12 residues. V lost 1 base, J lost 6 bases, and 7 bases lay in between.